These T cell receptor beta chains were read from a single sample in a study of blood T cells in healthy people across ages. One entry per CDR3 protein, called by TCRdb with MiXCR from the 5' RACE reads. The sample has some 700,000 distinct CDR3 sequences, about 24% seen once; the top ten hold approximately 20%. What was sequenced was blood. These receptor sequences come from a man aged 65 to 85 in good health. Each CDR3 is given with its conserved first and last residue. The D gene is left open where the match is weak. The size entry is marked missing in some rows and otherwise reads once, few, many or a size class.

cdr3_nt,cdr3_aa,j_call,d_call,v_call,clone_size
TGTGCCAGTGGGGATAGGAGGGAATACGGCTACACCTTC,CASGDRREYGYTF,TRBJ1-2,NA,TRBV12-3/TRBV12-4,many
TGCAGTGCACAACAGGCCTCGGGCACCGGGGAGCTGTTTTTT,CSAQQASGTGELFF,TRBJ2-2,NA,TRBV20-1,NA
TGTGCCATCAGTGAGCCGGGACAGGGGGCCACTGAAGCTTTCTTT,CAISEPGQGATEAFF,TRBJ1-1,TRBD1,TRBV10-3,NA
TGTGCCAGCACTCTTTCCCGAGACAGGACACTTGGGGTCGACACTGAAGCTTTCTTT,CASTLSRDRTLGVDTEAFF,TRBJ1-1,NA,TRBV12-3/TRBV12-4,many
TGCAGTGCTAGGACTAGCGCGATCACCGGGGAGCTGTTTTTT,CSARTSAITGELFF,TRBJ2-2,TRBD2,TRBV20-1,few
TGCGCCAGCACCCGGGACAGGTCAAATGAAAAACTGTTTTTT,CASTRDRSNEKLFF,TRBJ1-4,TRBD1,TRBV5-1,NA
TGTGCCAGCAGTTTAGTAGCGGTCATGGGGTCCCAGTACTTC,CASSLVAVMGSQYF,TRBJ2-5,NA,TRBV12-3/TRBV12-4,NA
TGCAGTGCTAGAGATAACAGATATAATGAAAAACTGTTTTTT,CSARDNRYNEKLFF,TRBJ1-4,NA,TRBV20-1,NA
TGCAGTGCTGAGAACAGGAGGGACTACGAGCAGTACTTC,CSAENRRDYEQYF,TRBJ2-7,NA,TRBV20-1,few
TGTGCCGGCAGCCTACAGTATAGCAATCAGCCCCAGCATTTT,CAGSLQYSNQPQHF,TRBJ1-5,NA,TRBV12-3/TRBV12-4,few
TGTGCCAGCAGCTTAGAAGGGACAGTTTTAGAGACCCAGTACTTC,CASSLEGTVLETQYF,TRBJ2-5,TRBD1,TRBV11-2,NA
TGTGCCAGCAGCTTGTTCCCGGAAGTTGAAGCTTTCTTT,CASSLFPEVEAFF,TRBJ1-1,NA,TRBV7-9,NA
TGTGCCAGCAGCGGGCTACTCAGCGGGTCCTACAATGAGCAGTTCTTC,CASSGLLSGSYNEQFF,TRBJ2-1,NA,TRBV5-5,many
TGTGCCAGCAGCGCGCCAAGGGCATATCCTGGCTACACTGAAGCTTTCTTT,CASSAPRAYPGYTEAFF,TRBJ1-1,NA,TRBV12-3/TRBV12-4,NA
TGTGCCAGCAGGATTACCGGGACAGGGTACTCCTACGAGCAGTACTTC,CASRITGTGYSYEQYF,TRBJ2-7,TRBD1,TRBV5-8,NA
TGTGCCAGCGCCGAGGGATCCCCCCCCGCTGGCTACACCTTC,CASAEGSPPAGYTF,TRBJ1-2,NA,TRBV28,few
TGTGCCAGCAGTTCGGGGGGCCAAGAAAATGAAAAACTGTTTTTT,CASSSGGQENEKLFF,TRBJ1-4,NA,TRBV6-2/TRBV6-3,NA
TGCAGTGCTAGACGGGGCGGCTCTGGAAACACCATATATTTT,CSARRGGSGNTIYF,TRBJ1-3,NA,TRBV20-1,many
TGTGCCAGTAGAACTAGCGGGAGTCTAAATGAGCAGTTCTTC,CASRTSGSLNEQFF,TRBJ2-1,TRBD2,TRBV19,few
TGTGCCAGCTCACCACCCTCGGTGGGGAGTGAAGCTTTCTTT,CASSPPSVGSEAFF,TRBJ1-1,NA,TRBV18,NA
TGTGCCAGCAGTTACTCTACCGGGACTAGCGGGAGGGAGCAGTTCTTC,CASSYSTGTSGREQFF,TRBJ2-1,TRBD2,TRBV6-5,NA
TGTGCCAGCAGTTTATCGGGGGGACGGCCCTACGAGCAGTACTTC,CASSLSGGRPYEQYF,TRBJ2-7,NA,TRBV27,many
TGTGCCAGCACACCTACGGGGTCTCCCTACGAGCAGTACTTC,CASTPTGSPYEQYF,TRBJ2-7,NA,TRBV6-2/TRBV6-3,few
TGCAGTGCTCCTCCCGTTCAGGGGATTCCTGGCTACACCTTC,CSAPPVQGIPGYTF,TRBJ1-2,NA,TRBV20-1,NA
TGTGCCAGCAGCCAAGGGGCGCATTCCGGGGAGCTGTTTTTT,CASSQGAHSGELFF,TRBJ2-2,NA,TRBV3-1,NA
TGCGCCAGCAGGGCTCAGGGACAAAACACCGGGGAGCTGTTTTTT,CASRAQGQNTGELFF,TRBJ2-2,NA,TRBV5-1,NA
TGTGCCAGTACCCCGGGACAGGGGTATTCACCCCCCCACTTT,CASTPGQGYSPPHF,TRBJ1-6,TRBD1,TRBV27,NA
TGCAGTGCTAGAGCCCACCTGGTTGGCGGGGTCAGCACAGATACGCAGTATTTT,CSARAHLVGGVSTDTQYF,TRBJ2-3,NA,TRBV20-1,NA
TGTGCCAGCAGATTTGATTCCTACAATGAGCAGTTCTTC,CASRFDSYNEQFF,TRBJ2-1,NA,TRBV6-1,few
TGTGCCAGCAGTCAAAGGAGCCAGGCTGAAGCTTTCTTT,CASSQRSQAEAFF,TRBJ1-1,NA,TRBV6-1,few
TGCGCCAGCAGTGCAGGCCTAGCTAACTATGGCTACACCTTC,CASSAGLANYGYTF,TRBJ1-2,NA,TRBV10-2,NA
TGTGCCAGCAGCCAAGACCCCGCAGGGGAGACCCAGTACTTC,CASSQDPAGETQYF,TRBJ2-5,NA,TRBV3-1,few
TGTGCCAGCTCACCATGGGGCGATGGAGAGACCCAGTACTTC,CASSPWGDGETQYF,TRBJ2-5,NA,TRBV18,NA
TGTGCCAGCAGCTTAAGGGGCAGGGTTTCCTACAATGAGCAGTTCTTC,CASSLRGRVSYNEQFF,TRBJ2-1,NA,TRBV7-3,few
TGCAGCGTTGATCATTGGGACAATGAGCAGTTCTTC,CSVDHWDNEQFF,TRBJ2-1,NA,TRBV29-1,many
TGTGCCAGCAGCTTAGAGAGATTTGGTGCAGATACGCAGTATTTT,CASSLERFGADTQYF,TRBJ2-3,NA,TRBV7-9,many
TGCAGTGCTAGTGCGGGACCCAACAATGAGCAGTTCTTC,CSASAGPNNEQFF,TRBJ2-1,NA,TRBV20-1,NA
TGTGCCAGCAGTGACAGACGAAATGAGCAGTTCTTC,CASSDRRNEQFF,TRBJ2-1,NA,TRBV6-4,few
TGCAGCGTTGCCCCTAAGTACACAGATACGCAGTATTTT,CSVAPKYTDTQYF,TRBJ2-3,NA,TRBV29-1,once
TGCGCCAGCAGCAATACTAGCGGGACTTACAATGAGCAGTTCTTC,CASSNTSGTYNEQFF,TRBJ2-1,TRBD2,TRBV5-1,NA
TGTGCCAGCTCACCCTTCGGGGGCACTGAAGCTTTCTTT,CASSPFGGTEAFF,TRBJ1-1,NA,TRBV18,few
TGTGCCAGCAGTGCCGTCTCGGCGACATACAATGAGCAGTTCTTC,CASSAVSATYNEQFF,TRBJ2-1,NA,TRBV2,few
TGTGCCAGCAGTTACTTTTTGGGGTTC,CASSYFLGF,TRBJ2-4,NA,TRBV6-5,few
TGTGCCAGTAGCCCACAGCGGACTAGCGGGGGAGATACGCAGTATTTT,CASSPQRTSGGDTQYF,TRBJ2-3,TRBD2,TRBV19,NA
TGTGCCACCCACCCGGCGGCTAATGAAAAACTGTTTTTT,CATHPAANEKLFF,TRBJ1-4,NA,TRBV28,few
TGCAGTGCTACCCGGGACACCCGAACGGGCTATGGCTACACCTTC,CSATRDTRTGYGYTF,TRBJ1-2,NA,TRBV20-1,NA
TGCGCCAGCAGGGAAAGTGGAGGGACCGAAGCTTTCTTT,CASRESGGTEAFF,TRBJ1-1,NA,TRBV10-2,NA
TGTGCCAGCAGTGACGACAGGGGAGGAAACATTCAGTACTTC,CASSDDRGGNIQYF,TRBJ2-4,TRBD1,TRBV12-3/TRBV12-4,NA
TGCAGTGCTAGAGACGACAGCTCCCTCTACGAGCAGTACTTC,CSARDDSSLYEQYF,TRBJ2-7,NA,TRBV20-1,NA